The 7 T cell receptor beta chains below were found in one sample sequenced in a study of Tregs in tolerant kidney transplant recipients. Only in-frame clones appear in the TCRdb table, and some are missing; sequencing was by immunoSEQ multiplex PCR. The table lists more than 45,000 clones. Sequencing used CD4+ T cells from blood, obtained before the transplant. Source of these receptors: a human donor who received a combined kidney and bone marrow transplant.

Note on this clone: The read is 3 residues too short to cover the CDR3 end, so that end is filled in from the germline J gene. The genes are TRBV5-1 and TRBJ2-5; TRBD1 is a possible D gene (5 bases). V shed 4 bases and J shed 2 bases, with 12 bases lying between them. CDR1 is SGHRS and CDR2 is YFSETQ in the germline V gene. CDR3 length: 14 residues. The chain's CDR3 is CASSPEPGQETQYF. The part of the CDR3 DNA that was read is TGCGCCAGCAGCCCTGAGCCAGGGCAAGAGACC. The whole variable domain, filled in from reference TRBV5-1 and TRBJ2-5, reads KAGVTQTPRYLIKTRGQQVTLSCSPISGHRSVSWYQQTPGQGLQFLFEYFSETQRNKGNFPGRFSGRQFSNSRSEMNVSTLELGDSALYLCASSPEPGQETQYFGPGTRLLVL.

As concerns this clone: The read comes to an end 3 residues before the CDR3 does, leaving the germline J gene to fill in the end. The V gene is TRBV11-3, the J gene TRBJ2-3; D is uncertain. Germline V CDR1 and CDR2: SGHNT, YENEEA. The V and J ends lost 0 bases and 4 bases respectively, with 5 bases between them. CDR3 size: 13 residues. CDR3 bases read: TGTGCCAGCAGCTTAGAAGAGGCAGATACG. Its protein is CASSLEEADT. The full CDR3 protein is CASSLEEADTQYF.

A remark on this clone: The read ends 3 residues before the CDR3 terminus; that terminus is restored from the germline J gene. The chain recombines TRBV20-1 with TRBJ2-3; the match to TRBD2 covers 10 bases. The CDR3 has 16 amino acids. Germline V gene lookup returns CDR1 DFQATT and CDR2 SNEGSKA (reference sequence). J lost 7 bases, V lost 1 base, and 11 bases had no gene match. The CDR3 sequence: CSARGILAGDPNTQYF. The sequenced CDR3 bases are TGCAGTGCTAGAGGAATTCTAGCGGGAGACCCGAATACG.

Details on this clone: The read comes to an end 3 residues before the CDR3 does, leaving the germline J gene to fill in the end. This chain joins TRBV2 and TRBJ2-3; 9 bases match TRBD2. V gave up 7 bases and J gave up 4 bases; unmatched junction bases: 6. There are 14 residues in the CDR3. Looked up from germline, CDR1 is SNHLY and CDR2 is FYNNEI. The CDR3 protein is CASTEREVADTQYF. Partial CDR3 DNA: TGTGCCAGCACCGAGCGGGAGGTTGCAGATACG.

Remarks on this clone: The DNA ends 3 residues before the CDR3 does, and the rest of the CDR3 is filled in from the germline J gene. The chain recombines TRBV5-1 with TRBJ1-1; D ambiguous. CDR1 and CDR2 from the germline V gene are SGHRS and YFSETQ. The CDR3 runs 14 residues. V lost 0 bases and J 1 base, leaving 7 bases between the germline ends. CDR3 amino acids: CASSLGGSNTEAFF. The sequenced CDR3 bases are TGCGCCAGCAGCTTGGGAGGGTCGAACACTGAA. The complete variable domain, with remaining parts taken from reference TRBV5-1 and TRBJ1-1, reads KAGVTQTPRYLIKTRGQQVTLSCSPISGHRSVSWYQQTPGQGLQFLFEYFSETQRNKGNFPGRFSGRQFSNSRSEMNVSTLELGDSALYLCASSLGGSNTEAFFGQGTRLTVV.

About this clone itself: The read finishes 3 residues shy of the CDR3 end, and the germline J gene is used to complete it. The chain recombines TRBV18 with TRBJ2-5, with 7 bases fitting TRBD2. Germline V CDR1 and CDR2: KGHSH, LQKENI. V shed 1 base, J shed 4 bases, and the junction held 3 bases outside the gene matches. The CDR3 is 14 amino acids. Partial CDR3 DNA: TGTGCCAGCTCACCACTGGCTAGCGGAGAGACC. As protein: CASSPLASGET. In full, the CDR3 is CASSPLASGETQYF.

The CDR3 DNA, read in part, is TGTGCCAGCAGCATCGGGACTAGCGGAAACTACGAG. Encoded protein: CASSIGTSGNYE. The entire CDR3 reads CASSIGTSGNYEQYF. J is TRBJ2-7 and V is TRBV7-2; TRBD2 matches at 11 bases. The read comes to an end 3 residues before the CDR3 does, leaving the germline J gene to fill in the end. CDR3 length equals 15 residues. CDR1 and CDR2 (germline): SGHTA, FQGNSA. The V segment lost 5 bases and the J segment 3 bases; nucleotides outside the gene matches: 6.